This entry is about one TCR beta chain. The antigen is not known. The source of the sample is a study of cytomegalovirus exposure and HLA in healthy donors. Whole-study findings and limits: Within the data, a cluster of highly shared sequence variants was likely a sequencing artifact. When a later analysis was performed, an Asian-associated ancestry cluster reportedly had fewer N-insertions than the roughly 630-donor mean. What TCR beta sequences reportedly achieved was accurate prediction of HLA-A and HLA-B alleles in most subjects.

The CDR3 consists of 15 residues. CDR1 SGHRS and CDR2 YFSETQ come from the germline V gene. Trimming cost V 3 bases and J 3 bases, with 16 bases left between them. The PCR ran on 60 Vbeta and 13 Jbeta primers. Repertoires were generated with immunoSEQ multiplex PCR, while TCRdb's copy carries only in-frame clones and drops some. Its clone listing holds 50,000 or so clones. The V gene is TRBV5-1, the J gene TRBJ2-7; D may be TRBD2 (5 bases). Sequencing was done on a sample of PBMCs. This TCR was recovered from a woman younger than 35 in good health and CMV-seronegative. CDR3 protein: CASSSPDSAYYEQYF. CDR3 nucleotide sequence: TGCGCCAGCAGCTCCCCGGATAGCGCTTACTACGAGCAGTACTTC.